A selection of T cell receptor beta chains follows, all from one sample in a study of spatial heterogeneity in lung cancer. TCRdb reanalysed the 5' RACE reads using MiXCR and keeps one entry per CDR3 protein. The profile shows about 23,000 distinct CDR3 sequences, 4.7% of them singletons. The sample here was PBMCs, taken at surgery. These receptors all come from a male donor with early-stage non-small cell lung cancer. CDR3s include the opening cysteine and the closing phenylalanine or tryptophan. The D gene is left open where the match is weak. Only some rows state a clone size, as once, few, many or a class for expanded clones.

TRBJ1-1 many - TRBV6-6 CASSYVEQGLTEAFF TGTGCCAGCAGTTACGTCGAGCAGGGACTCACTGAAGCTTTCTTT
TRBJ1-1 many - TRBV30 CAYIRDITIEAFF TGTGCCTACATCCGGGACATCACGATTGAAGCTTTCTTT
TRBJ2-3 many - TRBV12-3/TRBV12-4 CASSLTGEAADTQYF TGTGCCAGCAGTTTAACAGGGGAGGCGGCAGATACGCAGTATTTT
TRBJ2-7 many TRBD2 TRBV29-1 CSVAGTSGRGGLYEQYF TGCAGCGTTGCCGGGACTAGCGGTAGAGGTGGGTTATACGAGCAGTACTTC
TRBJ2-7 - - TRBV5-1 CASSLARGQGEQYF TGCGCCAGCAGCTTGGCACGAGGTCAGGGCGAGCAGTACTTC
TRBJ2-7 many - TRBV30 CAWRGRGKTYEQYF TGTGCCTGGAGAGGGAGGGGGAAAACCTACGAGCAGTACTTC
TRBJ1-1 many - TRBV2 CASNRDVNTEAFF TGTGCCAGCAACAGGGACGTGAACACTGAAGCTTTCTTT
TRBJ2-1 many - TRBV21-1 CASSTPGLENEQFF TGTGCCAGCAGCACACCGGGACTAGAGAATGAGCAGTTCTTC
TRBJ2-2 many TRBD1 TRBV7-2 CASSLGTGGNTGELFF TGTGCCAGCAGCCTCGGGACAGGGGGTAACACCGGGGAGCTGTTTTTT
TRBJ2-3 many TRBD2 TRBV28 CASGTGGGPDTQYF TGTGCCAGCGGGACGGGAGGGGGTCCAGATACGCAGTATTTT
TRBJ2-3 many TRBD2 TRBV7-2 CASSSSAGRTDTQYF TGTGCCAGCAGCTCCTCAGCGGGGCGCACAGATACGCAGTATTTT
TRBJ2-1 many TRBD2 TRBV3-1 CASSSLAGGSSSYNEQFF TGTGCCAGCAGCTCGCTAGCGGGGGGATCGAGCTCCTACAATGAGCAGTTCTTC
TRBJ1-6 many - TRBV7-8 CASRAQGNLSPLHF TGTGCCAGCAGGGCACAGGGAAACCTATCACCCCTCCACTTT
TRBJ2-1 many - TRBV27 CASSPFSNSYNEQFF TGTGCCAGCAGTCCATTTTCCAACTCCTACAATGAGCAGTTCTTC
TRBJ2-7 many - TRBV4-3 CASSPTVLIYEQYF TGCGCCAGCAGCCCCACGGTTTTGATTTACGAGCAGTACTTC
TRBJ2-1 many - TRBV10-1 CASSGGGSDEQFF TGCGCCAGCAGTGGCGGTGGGTCGGATGAGCAGTTCTTC
TRBJ2-3 many - TRBV25-1 CATSTPNTDTQYF TGTGCCACCTCGACACCTAACACAGATACGCAGTATTTT
TRBJ1-4 many TRBD1 TRBV29-1 CSGAGTGGEKLFF TGCAGCGGTGCAGGGACAGGGGGTGAAAAACTGTTTTTT
TRBJ2-5 many TRBD1 TRBV12-3/TRBV12-4 CASSSLGRGQETQYF TGTGCCAGCAGTTCGTTAGGCAGGGGGCAAGAGACCCAGTACTTC
TRBJ2-7 many TRBD1 TRBV6-5 CASSRRGQIYEQYF TGTGCCAGCAGCCGAAGGGGGCAGATCTACGAGCAGTACTTC
TRBJ1-2 many TRBD1 TRBV7-9 CASSFAGTGGLRYTF TGTGCCAGCAGCTTCGCCGGGACAGGTGGCCTTCGCTACACCTTC
TRBJ2-3 many TRBD2 TRBV11-1 CASSLGLAGAVDTQYF TGTGCCAGCAGCTTGGGGCTAGCGGGAGCGGTAGATACGCAGTATTTT